A selection of T cell receptor beta chains follows, all from one sample in a study of shared clonotypes between healthy human individuals. Profiling relied on immunoSEQ multiplex PCR, and the TCRdb table lists in-frame clones only, not all of them. This sample has about 2.4 million clones, with roughly 93% found just once. What was sequenced was naive CD4+ T cells from PBMCs. Receptors originate from a man between 18 and 35 years old in good health. Some clones in this sample may be carry-over from other donors' samples. CDR3s include the opening cysteine and the closing phenylalanine or tryptophan. The D gene is left open where the match is weak. Size tells how often a clone was seen (once, few, many) or the class of an expanded clone, and some rows leave it out.

V gene,clone size,D gene,J gene,CDR3 protein,CDR3 DNA
TRBV18,-,-,TRBJ1-2,CASSPGQDGYTF,TGTGCCAGCTCACCAGGGCAGGATGGCTACACCTTC
TRBV28,-,TRBD2,TRBJ2-7,CASSLVGLAGVHEQYF,TGTGCCAGCAGTTTGGTTGGACTAGCGGGAGTTCACGAGCAGTACTTC
TRBV6-1,-,-,TRBJ2-5,CASSEARGADLGETQYF,TGTGCCAGCAGTGAAGCAAGGGGGGCAGACCTGGGGGAGACCCAGTACTTC
TRBV9,-,-,TRBJ2-3,CASSVEGLTDTQYF,TGTGCCAGCAGCGTAGAGGGCCTCACAGATACGCAGTATTTT
TRBV7-2,-,TRBD2,TRBJ2-7,CASSLGGTSGTYEQYF,TGTGCCAGCAGCTTAGGAGGGACTAGCGGGACCTACGAGCAGTACTTC
TRBV10-3,once,-,TRBJ1-2,CAITEGFPFNYGYTF,TGTGCCATCACGGAAGGGTTTCCCTTTAACTATGGCTACACCTTC
TRBV12-5,-,-,TRBJ2-1,CASGLAELGEQFF,TGTGCTAGTGGTTTAGCCGAACTAGGGGAGCAGTTCTTC
TRBV27,-,-,TRBJ2-7,CASSFSWVEVREQYF,TGTGCCAGCAGTTTTTCTTGGGTAGAGGTCCGGGAGCAGTACTTC
TRBV6-6,-,-,TRBJ1-1,CASSYSLRGTASAFF,TGTGCCAGCAGTTACTCTTTGAGGGGGACCGCCTCAGCTTTCTTT
TRBV5-5,-,-,TRBJ2-7,CASSSHGGTYEQYF,TGTGCCAGCAGCTCCCACGGGGGTACCTACGAGCAGTACTTC
TRBV4-3,-,-,TRBJ2-3,CASSQVYSGNTQYF,TGCGCCAGCAGCCAAGTTTATTCGGGGAATACGCAGTATTTT
TRBV7-2,-,TRBD1,TRBJ1-1,CASSPHRGLEAFF,TGTGCCAGCAGCCCTCACAGGGGTTTAGAAGCTTTCTTT
TRBV25-1,-,-,TRBJ2-3,CASSVGATDTQYF,TGTGCCAGCAGTGTAGGGGCGACCGATACGCAGTATTTT